This is a list of T cell receptor beta chains from one sample in a study of early T cells in non-severe SARS-CoV-2 infection. MiXCR, applied by TCRdb to the 5' RACE reads, yields one record per CDR3 protein. The sample includes under 80,000 distinct CDR3 sequences, 10% to 15% seen only once; the top ten take approximately 4.6%. What was sequenced was whole blood. All receptors come from an adult who was a healthcare worker with PCR-confirmed SARS-CoV-2 infection or an uninfected control (not recorded which). Each CDR3 is given with its conserved first and last residue. A D gene is named only where the DNA matches it firmly. Only some rows state a clone size, as once, few, many or a class for expanded clones.

NA	TRBV29-1	TRBJ1-2	NA	11	TGCAGCGATGGGACGGACTATGGCTACACCTTC	CSDGTDYGYTF
many	TRBV10-1	TRBJ1-5	NA	17	TGCGCCAGCAATAAAAACAGGGAAAAACTGAGCAATCAGCCCCAGCATTTT	CASNKNREKLSNQPQHF
few	TRBV20-1	TRBJ1-2	NA	14	TGCAGTGCTAGCAAGGAGTTTGCTAACTATGGCTACACCTTC	CSASKEFANYGYTF
many	TRBV7-9	TRBJ1-2	TRBD1	14	TGTGCCAGCAGCCCGACGACAGGGAACTATGGCTACACCTTC	CASSPTTGNYGYTF
many	TRBV12-5	TRBJ2-3	NA	11	TGTGCTAGTGGCCAAGAGGATACGCAGTATTTT	CASGQEDTQYF
NA	TRBV18	TRBJ1-4	TRBD1	14	TGTGCCAGCTCACCCGGACAGGGGAATGAAAAACTGTTTTTT	CASSPGQGNEKLFF
many	TRBV7-9	TRBJ1-1	NA	13	TGTGCCAGCAGCATCAGGAGTAACACTGAAGCTTTCTTT	CASSIRSNTEAFF
few	TRBV7-9	TRBJ1-1	NA	13	TGTGCCAGCAGCCATGGGGGGTTAACTGAAGCTTTCTTT	CASSHGGLTEAFF
NA	TRBV11-2	TRBJ2-7	TRBD1	15	TGTGCCAGCAGCTTGACCGGGACAGGGCGAGACGAGCAGTACTTC	CASSLTGTGRDEQYF
once	TRBV15	TRBJ1-1	TRBD1	15	TGTGCCACCAGCTGGCGGCGGACAGGGACGCCTGAAGCTTTCTTT	CATSWRRTGTPEAFF
NA	TRBV5-8	TRBJ1-5	NA	16	TGTGCCAGCAGCTTGGCCACTGCCGGCCCCGATCAGCCCCAGCATTTT	CASSLATAGPDQPQHF
few	TRBV20-1	TRBJ2-3	NA	13	TGCAGTGCTTCATCAAGGGCCGGCGATACGCAGTATTTT	CSASSRAGDTQYF
NA	TRBV7-6	TRBJ1-1	NA	14	TGTGCCAGCAGCTCTGGAAACCTTCTGGCTGAAGCTTTCTTT	CASSSGNLLAEAFF
many	TRBV11-2	TRBJ2-6	TRBD2	17	TGTGCCAGCAGCCCCTCCCGGGGGGGATTAGGGGCCAACGTCCTGACTTTC	CASSPSRGGLGANVLTF
NA	TRBV15	TRBJ2-1	TRBD2	15	TGTGCCACCAGCACGTCCGGGGGGTTCTACAATGAGCAGTTCTTC	CATSTSGGFYNEQFF
many	TRBV11-3	TRBJ2-1	TRBD2	15	TGTGCCAGCAGCCAAACTAGCGGGGCCTACAATGAGCAGTTCTTC	CASSQTSGAYNEQFF
NA	TRBV10-3	TRBJ2-3	TRBD1	15	TGTGCCATCAGGAACTCAGGGGGCGGAGCAGATACGCAGTATTTT	CAIRNSGGGADTQYF
many	TRBV11-2	TRBJ2-2	TRBD1	14	TGTGCCAGCAGCATGAGCAGGGGGCCCGGGGAGCTGTTTTTT	CASSMSRGPGELFF
many	TRBV27	TRBJ2-7	NA	13	TGTGCCATCAGTCGCGGGACTTCCTACGAGCAGTACTTC	CAISRGTSYEQYF
many	TRBV6-2/TRBV6-3	TRBJ1-1	NA	12	TGTGCCAGCGGTGATTCAGGGATGGGAGCTTTCTTT	CASGDSGMGAFF
NA	TRBV5-6	TRBJ1-1	NA	13	TGTGCCAGTCAACTGGGAGGCCGCACTGAAGCTTTCTTT	CASQLGGRTEAFF
NA	TRBV2	TRBJ2-1	NA	15	TGTGCCAACAGTGCCCGATCAGGGGCCCGAAATGAGCAGTTCTTC	CANSARSGARNEQFF
many	TRBV7-8	TRBJ1-2	NA	14	TGTGCCAGCAGCATGCTGGACCCCGGGAGGGGCTACACCTTC	CASSMLDPGRGYTF
NA	TRBV29-1	TRBJ2-2	NA	11	TGCAGCGTTGACGACACCGGGGAGCTGTTTTTT	CSVDDTGELFF
many	TRBV6-2/TRBV6-3	TRBJ2-7	NA	13	TGTGCCAGCAGCGACGACTCCCTCGGGACACCACACTTC	CASSDDSLGTPHF
NA	TRBV12-3/TRBV12-4	TRBJ1-5	NA	14	TGTGCCAGCAGTTTAGATCCAGGGTGGCAGCCCCAGCATTTT	CASSLDPGWQPQHF
many	TRBV7-6	TRBJ1-3	NA	15	TGTGTCAGCAGCTTATGGGGGGAAGCTGGAAACACCATATATTTT	CVSSLWGEAGNTIYF
NA	TRBV12-3/TRBV12-4	TRBJ2-1	TRBD1	16	TGTGCCAGCAGTTTAAGGGGACAGAGCACCTACAATGAGCAGTTCTTC	CASSLRGQSTYNEQFF
many	TRBV18	TRBJ2-1	TRBD2	14	TGTGCCAGCTCACCGGACGTTATAGCGGGGCAGCAGTTCTTC	CASSPDVIAGQQFF
NA	TRBV29-1	TRBJ2-5	TRBD2	16	TGCAGCGTGAAAGGGGCTAGCGGGGACCACCAAGAGACCCAGTACTTC	CSVKGASGDHQETQYF
NA	TRBV19	TRBJ1-1	NA	12	TGTGCCAGTATAACAGGGAACACTGAAGCTTTCTTT	CASITGNTEAFF
NA	TRBV20-1	TRBJ2-4	TRBD1	13	TGCAGTGCTAAGGGACAGGGGGGAAACATTCAGTACTTC	CSAKGQGGNIQYF
many	TRBV12-3/TRBV12-4	TRBJ2-1	TRBD1	15	TGTGCCAGCAGTTTGCGGCAGGGGGCAAACAATGAGCAGTTCTTC	CASSLRQGANNEQFF
many	TRBV6-2/TRBV6-3	TRBJ2-1	TRBD1	19	TGTGCCAGCAGCTCTACCTACCGATTCGACAGGGTACGATACAATGAGCAGTTCTTC	CASSSTYRFDRVRYNEQFF
many	TRBV7-8	TRBJ2-7	NA	16	TGTGCCAGCAGCTTAGGTCGCCTACCTAATAGCTACGAGCAGTACTTC	CASSLGRLPNSYEQYF
many	TRBV9	TRBJ2-6	TRBD1	17	TGTGCCAGCAGCTACGGGACAGGGAGCTCTGGGGCCAACGTCCTGACTTTC	CASSYGTGSSGANVLTF
few	TRBV11-3	TRBJ2-3	TRBD2	13	TGTGCCAGCAGCTCGGGACTAGCTGGTACGCAGTATTTT	CASSSGLAGTQYF
few	TRBV2	TRBJ2-1	NA	12	TGTGCCAGCAGTGACAGGTACAATGAGCAGTTCTTC	CASSDRYNEQFF
many	TRBV12-3/TRBV12-4	TRBJ1-1	NA	11	TGTGCCAGCAGTGAAAGGGGGGGTCCGTTCTTT	CASSERGGPFF
NA	TRBV7-2	TRBJ1-2	TRBD1	16	TGTGCCAGCAGCTTCGGGACAGCGTCCTCTAACTATGGCTACACCTTC	CASSFGTASSNYGYTF